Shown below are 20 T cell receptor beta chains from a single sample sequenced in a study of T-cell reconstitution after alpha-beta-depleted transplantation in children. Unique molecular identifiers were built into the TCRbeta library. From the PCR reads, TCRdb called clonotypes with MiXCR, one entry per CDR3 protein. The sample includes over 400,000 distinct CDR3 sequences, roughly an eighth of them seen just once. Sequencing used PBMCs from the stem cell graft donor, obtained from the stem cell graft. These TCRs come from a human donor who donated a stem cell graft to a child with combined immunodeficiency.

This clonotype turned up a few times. This CDR3 reads CATPDRGTDTQYF. The CDR3 DNA follows: TGTGCCACCCCGGACAGGGGGACAGATACGCAGTATTTT. The chain couples TRBV6-2 or TRBV6-3 to TRBJ2-3; 10 bases are shared with TRBD1. The CDR3 runs to 13 residues. Germline V gene lookup returns CDR1 MNHEY and CDR2 SVGEGT. Trimming removed 10 bases from V and 3 bases from J; junction bases left unmatched: 4.

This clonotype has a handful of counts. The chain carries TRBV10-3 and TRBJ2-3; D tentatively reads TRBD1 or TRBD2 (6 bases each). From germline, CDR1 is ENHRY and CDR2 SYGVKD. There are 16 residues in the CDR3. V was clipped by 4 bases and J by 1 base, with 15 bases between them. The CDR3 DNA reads TGTGCCATCAGTGGCGGACTACAGGGACGCACAGATACGCAGTATTTT. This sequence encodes CAISGGLQGRTDTQYF.

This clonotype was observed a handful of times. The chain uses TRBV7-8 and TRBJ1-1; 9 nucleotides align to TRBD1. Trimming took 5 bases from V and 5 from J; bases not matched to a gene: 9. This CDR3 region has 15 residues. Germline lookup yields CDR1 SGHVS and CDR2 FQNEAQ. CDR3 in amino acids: CASSTRTGVTTEAFF. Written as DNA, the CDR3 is TGTGCCAGCAGCACGCGGACAGGGGTCACGACTGAAGCTTTCTTT.

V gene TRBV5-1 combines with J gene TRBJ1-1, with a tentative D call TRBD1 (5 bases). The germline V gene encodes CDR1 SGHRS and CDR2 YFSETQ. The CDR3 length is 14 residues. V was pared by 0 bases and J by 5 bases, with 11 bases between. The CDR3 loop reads CASSLAEGRTEAFF. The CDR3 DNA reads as TGCGCCAGCAGCTTGGCCGAGGGGCGAACTGAAGCTTTCTTT.

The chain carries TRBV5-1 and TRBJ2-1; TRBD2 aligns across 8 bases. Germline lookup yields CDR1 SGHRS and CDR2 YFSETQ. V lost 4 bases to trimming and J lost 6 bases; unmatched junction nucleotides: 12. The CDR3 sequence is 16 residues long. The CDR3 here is CASSTQPGLVGNEQFF. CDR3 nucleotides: TGCGCCAGCAGCACTCAGCCGGGACTAGTAGGCAATGAGCAGTTCTTC. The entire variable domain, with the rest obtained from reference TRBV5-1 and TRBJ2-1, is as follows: KAGVTQTPRYLIKTRGQQVTLSCSPISGHRSVSWYQQTPGQGLQFLFEYFSETQRNKGNFPGRFSGRQFSNSRSEMNVSTLELGDSALYLCASSTQPGLVGNEQFFGPGTRLTVL.

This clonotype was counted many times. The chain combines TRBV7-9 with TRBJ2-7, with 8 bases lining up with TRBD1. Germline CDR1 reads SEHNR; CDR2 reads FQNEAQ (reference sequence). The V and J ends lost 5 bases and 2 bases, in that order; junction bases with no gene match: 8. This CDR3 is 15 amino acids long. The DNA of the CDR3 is TGTGCCAGCAGCCCCCCGGACAGGGCTCCCTACGAGCAGTACTTC. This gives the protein CASSPPDRAPYEQYF. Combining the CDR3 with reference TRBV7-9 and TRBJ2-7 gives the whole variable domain DTGVSQNPRHKITKRGQNVTFRCDPISEHNRLYWYRQTLGQGPEFLTYFQNEAQLEKSRLLSDRFSAERPKGSFSTLEIQRTEQGDSAMYLCASSPPDRAPYEQYFGPGTRLTVT.

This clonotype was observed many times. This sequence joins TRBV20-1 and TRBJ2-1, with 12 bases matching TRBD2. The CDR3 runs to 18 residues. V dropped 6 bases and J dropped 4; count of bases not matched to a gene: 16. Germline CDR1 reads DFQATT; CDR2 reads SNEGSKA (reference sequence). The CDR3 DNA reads TGCAGTGCGTCCCTTCGTGCGGGACTAGCGGGTTCATACAATGAGCAGTTCTTC. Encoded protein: CSASLRAGLAGSYNEQFF.

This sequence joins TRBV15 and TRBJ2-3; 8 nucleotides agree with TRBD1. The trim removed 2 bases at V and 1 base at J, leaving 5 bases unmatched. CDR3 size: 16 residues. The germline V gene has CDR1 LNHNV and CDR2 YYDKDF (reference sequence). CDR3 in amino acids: CATSRSQGAGTDTQYF. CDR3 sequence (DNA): TGTGCCACCAGCAGATCCCAGGGGGCTGGCACAGATACGCAGTATTTT.

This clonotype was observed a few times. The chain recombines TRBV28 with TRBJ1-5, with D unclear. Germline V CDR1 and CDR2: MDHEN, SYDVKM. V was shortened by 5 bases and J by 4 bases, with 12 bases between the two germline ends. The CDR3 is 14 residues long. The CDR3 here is CASSLAGFNQPQHF. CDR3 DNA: TGTGCCAGCAGTCTAGCCGGATTTAATCAGCCCCAGCATTTT. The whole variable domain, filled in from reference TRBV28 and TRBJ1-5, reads DVKVTQSSRYLVKRTGEKVFLECVQDMDHENMFWYRQDPGLGLRLIYFSYDVKMKEKGDIPEGYSVSREKKERFSLILESASTNQTSMYLCASSLAGFNQPQHFGDGTRLSIL.

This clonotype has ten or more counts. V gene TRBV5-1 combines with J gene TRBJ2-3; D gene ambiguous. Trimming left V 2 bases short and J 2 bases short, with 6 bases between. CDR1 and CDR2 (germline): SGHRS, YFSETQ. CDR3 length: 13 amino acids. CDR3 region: CASSFGDTDTQYF. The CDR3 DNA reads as TGCGCCAGCAGCTTTGGGGACACAGATACGCAGTATTTT.

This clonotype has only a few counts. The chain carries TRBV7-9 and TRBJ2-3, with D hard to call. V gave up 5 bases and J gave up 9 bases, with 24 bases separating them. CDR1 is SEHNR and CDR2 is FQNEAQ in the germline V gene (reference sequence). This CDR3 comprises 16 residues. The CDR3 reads CASSPFLSKGPRTQYF. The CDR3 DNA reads TGTGCCAGCAGCCCCTTTCTATCAAAAGGCCCGCGGACGCAGTATTTT.

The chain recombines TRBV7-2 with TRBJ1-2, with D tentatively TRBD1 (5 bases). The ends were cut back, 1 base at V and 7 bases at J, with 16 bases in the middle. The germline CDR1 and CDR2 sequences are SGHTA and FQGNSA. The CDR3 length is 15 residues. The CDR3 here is CASSLVDLGDGGYTF. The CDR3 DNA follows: TGTGCCAGCAGCTTAGTCGATCTCGGGGACGGTGGCTACACCTTC.

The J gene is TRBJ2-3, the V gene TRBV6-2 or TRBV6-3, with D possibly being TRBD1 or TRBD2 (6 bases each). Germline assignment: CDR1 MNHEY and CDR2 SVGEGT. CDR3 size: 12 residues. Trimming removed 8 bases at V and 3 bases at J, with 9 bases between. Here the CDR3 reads CASEGGTDTQYF. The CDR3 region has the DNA TGTGCCAGCGAAGGGGGGACAGATACGCAGTATTTT.

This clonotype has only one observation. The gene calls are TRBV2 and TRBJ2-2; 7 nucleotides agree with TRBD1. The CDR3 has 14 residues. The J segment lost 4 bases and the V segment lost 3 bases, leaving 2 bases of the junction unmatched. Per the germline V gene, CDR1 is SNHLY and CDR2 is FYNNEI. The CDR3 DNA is TGTGCCAGCAGTGACAGGGGGAGCACCGGGGAGCTGTTTTTT. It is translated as CASSDRGSTGELFF.

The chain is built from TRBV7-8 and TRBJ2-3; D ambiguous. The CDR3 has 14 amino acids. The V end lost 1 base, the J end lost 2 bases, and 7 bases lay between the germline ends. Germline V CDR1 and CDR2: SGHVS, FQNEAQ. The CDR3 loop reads CASSLEVATDTQYF. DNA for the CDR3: TGTGCCAGCAGCTTAGAGGTGGCCACAGATACGCAGTATTTT.

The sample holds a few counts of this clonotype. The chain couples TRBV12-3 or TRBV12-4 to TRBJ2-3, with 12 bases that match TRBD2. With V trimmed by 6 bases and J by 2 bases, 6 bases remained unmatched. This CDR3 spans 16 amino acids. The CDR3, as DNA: TGTGCCAGCAGCGCACTAGCGGGAGGCCTCACAGATACGCAGTATTTT. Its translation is CASSALAGGLTDTQYF.

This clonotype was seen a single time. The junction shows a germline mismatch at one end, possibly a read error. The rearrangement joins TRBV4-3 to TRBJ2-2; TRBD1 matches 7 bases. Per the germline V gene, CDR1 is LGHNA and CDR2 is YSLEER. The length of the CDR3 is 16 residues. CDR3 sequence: CASSQLQGSNTRELFF. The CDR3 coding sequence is TGCGCCAGCAGCCAGCTACAGGGGTCGAACACCAGGGAGCTGTTTTTT.

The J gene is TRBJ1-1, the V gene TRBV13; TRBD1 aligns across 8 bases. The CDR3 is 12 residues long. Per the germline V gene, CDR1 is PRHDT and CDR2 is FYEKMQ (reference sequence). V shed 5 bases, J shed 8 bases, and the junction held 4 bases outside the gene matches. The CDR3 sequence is CASSRDRPEAFF. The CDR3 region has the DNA TGTGCCAGCAGCCGGGACAGGCCCGAAGCTTTCTTT.

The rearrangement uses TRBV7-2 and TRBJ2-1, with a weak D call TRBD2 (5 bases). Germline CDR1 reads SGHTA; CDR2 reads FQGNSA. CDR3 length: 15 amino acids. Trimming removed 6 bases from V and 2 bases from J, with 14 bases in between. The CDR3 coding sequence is TGTGCCAGCAGGAAGGACTCGTCAGCCTACAATGAGCAGTTCTTC. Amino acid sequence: CASRKDSSAYNEQFF.

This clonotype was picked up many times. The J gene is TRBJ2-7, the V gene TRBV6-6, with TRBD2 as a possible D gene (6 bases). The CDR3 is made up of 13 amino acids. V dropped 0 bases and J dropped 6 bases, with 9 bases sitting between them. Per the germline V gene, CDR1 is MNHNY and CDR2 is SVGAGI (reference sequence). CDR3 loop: CASSYSGTAEQYF. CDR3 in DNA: TGTGCCAGCAGTTACTCCGGGACTGCCGAGCAGTACTTC.